The rows below give T cell receptor beta chains drawn from one sample of a study of human versus mouse CDR3 diversity and MHC coevolution. Libraries were prepared by immunoSEQ multiplex PCR; TCRdb keeps only in-frame clonotypes and omits some of them. This sample carries tens of thousands of clones, 80% to 95% of them seen once, and the ten largest clones take around 1.3%. The sample taken for sequencing was naive CD4+ T cells from blood. These receptors came from a person aged 25 to 69 in good health. CDR3s include the opening cysteine and the closing phenylalanine or tryptophan. D genes are given only for firm matches. The size of a clone is reported for some rows only, either as once, few or many, or as a class for expanded clones.

cdr3_aa cdr3_nt d_call cdr3_length j_call clone_size v_call
CASSTRTGVVDSPLHF TGTGCCAGCAGCACCAGGACAGGGGTAGTTGATTCACCCCTCCACTTT TRBD1 16 TRBJ1-6 . TRBV5-8
CASHRGGGYTF TGTGCCAGTCACCGGGGGGGAGGCTACACCTTC . 11 TRBJ1-2 . TRBV19
CASSLAGETQYF TGCGCCAGCAGCTTGGCGGGGGAGACCCAGTACTTC . 12 TRBJ2-5 . TRBV5-1
CASSTIGGSHQPQHF TGTGCCAGCAGTACCATAGGGGGCAGCCATCAGCCCCAGCATTTT TRBD1 15 TRBJ1-5 once TRBV28
CASPRGRTSGLSGANVLTF TGTGCCAGCCCCAGAGGGCGGACTAGCGGTCTCTCTGGGGCCAACGTCCTGACTTTC TRBD2 19 TRBJ2-6 . TRBV6-4
CASSPPVSKNIQYF TGTGCCAGCTCACCACCGGTGAGCAAAAACATTCAGTACTTC . 14 TRBJ2-4 . TRBV18
CASSPRQGRYEQYF TGTGCCAGCAGTCCTCGACAGGGCAGGTACGAGCAGTACTTC TRBD1 14 TRBJ2-7 . TRBV6-6
CAISPGLPTYEQYF TGTGCCATCAGTCCGGGACTGCCCACCTACGAGCAGTACTTC . 14 TRBJ2-7 . TRBV10-3
CASSLDFTDTQYF TGTGCCAGCAGCTTAGACTTCACAGATACGCAGTATTTT . 13 TRBJ2-3 . TRBV7-2
CAWSGGQGVGETQYF TGTGCCTGGAGTGGGGGACAGGGGGTCGGGGAGACCCAGTACTTC TRBD1 15 TRBJ2-5 . TRBV30
CASSRGRGGLNEQFF TGTGCCAGCTCCAGGGGTCGGGGGGGCCTAAATGAGCAGTTCTTC TRBD2 15 TRBJ2-1 once TRBV6-5
CASGSRTGAGREQYF TGTGCTAGTGGTTCACGCACAGGGGCGGGACGCGAGCAGTACTTC . 15 TRBJ2-7 . TRBV12-5
CASSSGQGPYEQYF TGTGCCAGCAGCTCCGGACAGGGCCCCTACGAGCAGTACTTC TRBD1 14 TRBJ2-7 . TRBV7-2
CASSQGRGGNQPQHF TGTGCCAGCAGCCAGGGACGGGGGGGCAATCAGCCCCAGCATTTT . 15 TRBJ1-5 . TRBV7-9
CASSQGLAGGGREYF TGCGCCAGCAGCCAAGGACTAGCGGGAGGGGGTCGGGAGTACTTC TRBD2 15 TRBJ2-7 . TRBV4-3
CAWSPASGGHTQYF TGTGCCTGGAGCCCCGCGTCCGGGGGGCATACGCAGTATTTT . 14 TRBJ2-3 . TRBV30
CASTLSGILADTQYF TGTGCCAGCACCCTTAGCGGGATACTAGCAGATACGCAGTATTTT TRBD2 15 TRBJ2-3 . TRBV2
CASSPSGQPYGYTF TGTGCCAGCAGCCCCTCGGGACAGCCCTATGGCTACACCTTC TRBD1 14 TRBJ1-2 once TRBV7-3
CAWKGGYGYTF TGTGCCTGGAAGGGCGGGTATGGCTACACCTTC . 11 TRBJ1-2 . TRBV30
CASKFVAGQETQYF TGTGCCAGCAAGTTCGTAGCGGGGCAAGAGACCCAGTACTTC TRBD2 14 TRBJ2-5 once TRBV6-5
CASSFLGGRDTGELFF TGTGCCAGCAGCTTCCTCGGCGGGAGGGACACCGGGGAGCTGTTTTTT TRBD2 16 TRBJ2-2 . TRBV9
CASSEMTGIAYEQYF TGTGCCAGCAGTGAGATGACAGGGATCGCCTACGAGCAGTACTTC TRBD1 15 TRBJ2-7 once TRBV6-1
CASNGPSSYNEQFF TGTGCCAGTAATGGCCCTAGCTCCTACAATGAGCAGTTCTTC . 14 TRBJ2-1 . TRBV19
CASTQGDEQYF TGTGCCAGCACCCAGGGTGACGAGCAGTACTTC . 11 TRBJ2-7 . TRBV6-5
CASLRTGAGETQYF TGTGCCAGTCTAAGGACAGGGGCCGGAGAGACCCAGTACTTC TRBD1 14 TRBJ2-5 . TRBV18
CASSSPREGNEKLFF TGTGCCAGCAGTTCCCCGAGGGAGGGTAATGAAAAACTGTTTTTT . 15 TRBJ1-4 once TRBV6-5
CASSTDRGDQPQHF TGTGCCAGTAGTACCGACAGGGGCGATCAGCCCCAGCATTTT TRBD1 14 TRBJ1-5 . TRBV19
CACGGGSHTGELFF TGTGCCTGTGGGGGCGGGAGCCACACCGGGGAGCTGTTTTTT . 14 TRBJ2-2 . TRBV30
CASSFSPGDTEAFF TGTGCCAGCAGCTTTTCCCCCGGGGACACTGAAGCTTTCTTT . 14 TRBJ1-1 once TRBV7-3
CASSPGQGAYTQYF TGTGCCAGCTCACCGGGACAGGGGGCGTATACGCAGTATTTT TRBD1 14 TRBJ2-3 . TRBV18
CSAPAWDRGTDTQYF TGCAGCGCGCCAGCGTGGGACAGGGGCACAGATACGCAGTATTTT TRBD1 15 TRBJ2-3 . TRBV29-1
CASTGTGSSEQYF TGTGCCAGCACCGGGACAGGGTCTTCCGAGCAGTACTTC TRBD1 13 TRBJ2-7 . TRBV5-4
CATLEQGALVKDYGYTF TGTGCCACATTAGAACAGGGGGCATTGGTTAAGGACTATGGCTACACCTTC TRBD1 17 TRBJ1-2 . TRBV28
CASSQEVLAGGTADTQYF TGTGCCAGCAGCCAAGAGGTGTTAGCGGGGGGGACCGCAGATACGCAGTATTTT TRBD2 18 TRBJ2-3 . TRBV4-2
CASSVTSGWDTGELFF TGTGCCAGCAGTGTAACTAGCGGGTGGGACACCGGGGAGCTGTTTTTT TRBD2 16 TRBJ2-2 . TRBV2
CASSLVETGTYGYTF TGTGCCAGCAGCTTAGTCGAGACAGGGACCTATGGCTACACCTTC TRBD1 15 TRBJ1-2 . TRBV11-2
CASRSTGGLSYGYTF TGCGCCAGCAGGTCGACAGGGGGCTTGTCCTATGGCTACACCTTC TRBD1 15 TRBJ1-2 once TRBV10-2